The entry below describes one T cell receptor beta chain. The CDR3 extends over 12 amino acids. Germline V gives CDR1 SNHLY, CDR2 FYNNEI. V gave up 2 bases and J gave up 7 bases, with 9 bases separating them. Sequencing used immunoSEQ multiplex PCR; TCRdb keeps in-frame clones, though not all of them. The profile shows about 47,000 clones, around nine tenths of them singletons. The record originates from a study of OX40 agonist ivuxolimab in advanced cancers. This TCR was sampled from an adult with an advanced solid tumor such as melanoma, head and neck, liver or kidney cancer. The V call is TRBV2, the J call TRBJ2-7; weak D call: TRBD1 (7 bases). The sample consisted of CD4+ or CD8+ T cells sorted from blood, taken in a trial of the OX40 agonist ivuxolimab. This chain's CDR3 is CASSEPGGEQYF. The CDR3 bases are TGTGCCAGCAGTGAACCAGGGGGGGAGCAGTACTTC.